This T cell receptor beta chain was profiled in a study of OX40 agonist ivuxolimab in advanced cancers. Whole-study context: Cohort: around 83% men, mean age approximately 60, aged about 20 to 90. Two patients with cutaneous melanoma and one with hepatocellular carcinoma, three in total, showed partial responses.

Autoimmune disease history or systemic immunosuppression meant exclusion. The timepoints at which blood was sampled were baseline, cycle 4 day 1, and cycle 7 day 1. Trimming removed 4 bases from V and 8 bases from J, with 14 bases in between. The CDR3 is 13 amino acids. CDR1 is SGHTA, CDR2 FQGTGA, per germline. Method: immunoSEQ multiplex PCR; TCRdb's copy keeps in-frame clones and lacks some. The sample has tens of thousands of clones, around 86% seen once. The V and J genes are TRBV7-3 and TRBJ1-2; D perhaps matches TRBD1 (6 bases). Sample: CD4+ or CD8+ T cells sorted from blood, taken in a trial of the OX40 agonist ivuxolimab. The sequence came from an adult with an advanced solid tumor such as melanoma, head and neck, liver or kidney cancer. The CDR3 bases are TGTGCCAGCAGCTCAGGTACAGGGCCAGGCTACACCTTC. It translates to CASSSGTGPGYTF.